A selection of T cell receptor beta chains follows, all from one sample in a study of blood T cell repertoires in COVID-19. Data came from immunoSEQ multiplex PCR; TCRdb stores just in-frame clones and leaves some out. The table lists about 230,000 clones, around 84% of them singletons. The sample was peripheral blood. The source is a man in his forties or fifties with acute or convalescent COVID-19. Each CDR3 is given with its conserved first and last residue. Each record gives: D gene, J gene, V gene, clone size, CDR3 protein, CDR3 DNA. The D gene is left open where the match is weak. Size is stated for part of the rows, as once, few or many counts, or as a class when the clone is expanded.

d_gene: TRBD1
j_gene: TRBJ2-3
v_gene: TRBV6-4
abundance: NA
CDR3aa: CASSDTPGQGRDTQYF
CDR3nt: TGTGCCAGCAGTGACACACCGGGACAGGGGAGAGATACGCAGTATTTT

d_gene: NA
j_gene: TRBJ1-3
v_gene: TRBV9
abundance: NA
CDR3aa: CASSPRGGLGGSGNTIYF
CDR3nt: TGTGCCAGCAGCCCACGGGGTGGTCTGGGTGGTTCTGGAAACACCATATATTTT

d_gene: NA
j_gene: TRBJ1-6
v_gene: TRBV3-1/TRBV3-2
abundance: NA
CDR3aa: CASSHKSTGHSYNSPLHF
CDR3nt: TGTGCCAGCAGCCATAAATCTACAGGACACTCCTATAATTCACCCCTCCACTTT

d_gene: NA
j_gene: TRBJ1-3
v_gene: TRBV7-2
abundance: once
CDR3aa: CASSLRTAGNTIYF
CDR3nt: TGTGCCAGCAGCTTACGGACAGCAGGAAACACCATATATTTT

d_gene: NA
j_gene: TRBJ1-1
v_gene: TRBV7-2
abundance: NA
CDR3aa: CASSLSVNTEAFF
CDR3nt: TGTGCCAGCAGCTTATCAGTTAACACTGAAGCTTTCTTT

d_gene: TRBD1
j_gene: TRBJ2-7
v_gene: TRBV19
abundance: NA
CDR3aa: CASRITGALASYEQYF
CDR3nt: TGTGCCAGTAGAATTACAGGGGCCTTAGCTTCCTACGAGCAGTACTTC

d_gene: NA
j_gene: TRBJ1-2
v_gene: TRBV3-1/TRBV3-2
abundance: NA
CDR3aa: CASSQGGASDGYTF
CDR3nt: TGTGCCAGCAGCCAAGGGGGCGCTTCAGATGGCTACACCTTC

d_gene: NA
j_gene: TRBJ2-3
v_gene: TRBV19
abundance: NA
CDR3aa: CASKISPTDTQYF
CDR3nt: TGTGCCAGTAAAATAAGCCCCACAGATACGCAGTATTTT

d_gene: NA
j_gene: TRBJ2-1
v_gene: TRBV1
abundance: NA
CDR3aa: CTSSQARPRDTGYNEQFF
CDR3nt: TGCACCAGCAGCCAAGCAAGGCCTCGGGACACAGGCTACAATGAGCAGTTCTTC

d_gene: NA
j_gene: TRBJ1-4
v_gene: TRBV28
abundance: NA
CDR3aa: CASSSPGQGAEKLFF
CDR3nt: TGTGCCAGCAGTTCCCCCGGGCAGGGTGCGGAAAAACTGTTTTTT

d_gene: NA
j_gene: TRBJ1-2
v_gene: TRBV21-1
abundance: NA
CDR3aa: CASSIRDRAYGYTF
CDR3nt: TGTGCCAGCAGCATTCGGGACAGGGCCTATGGCTACACCTTC

d_gene: NA
j_gene: TRBJ1-6
v_gene: TRBV7-9
abundance: NA
CDR3aa: CASSAGSESSPLHF
CDR3nt: TGTGCCAGCAGCGCCGGGTCTGAGAGCTCACCCCTCCACTTT

d_gene: TRBD2
j_gene: TRBJ2-5
v_gene: TRBV29-1
abundance: NA
CDR3aa: CSVPGGSVTQYF
CDR3nt: TGCAGCGTTCCCGGGGGGAGCGTAACCCAGTACTTC

d_gene: NA
j_gene: TRBJ1-1
v_gene: TRBV30
abundance: NA
CDR3aa: CAWARRTEAFF
CDR3nt: TGTGCCTGGGCCCGGAGGACTGAAGCTTTCTTT

d_gene: NA
j_gene: TRBJ2-7
v_gene: TRBV2
abundance: NA
CDR3aa: CASSRERLEQYF
CDR3nt: TGTGCCAGCAGTCGCGAACGATTAGAGCAGTACTTC